Here is one TCR beta chain with its context. A clone one base away is much larger, so this may be a read error. Each CDR3 protein gets one entry after TCRdb re-called the 5' RACE reads with MiXCR. Altogether about 3,200 distinct CDR3 sequences are present, more than 15% being singletons, with the ten largest covering 65% to 85%. This record comes from a study of spatial heterogeneity in lung cancer. The CDR3 has 12 residues. CDR1 is SGHRS, CDR2 YFSETQ, per germline. V dropped 0 bases and J dropped 13 bases, with 11 bases sitting between them. Time point of the sample: sample taken at primary tumor resection. Whole RNA obtained from tumor, nontumor lung or frozen PBMC underwent sequencing without sorting.

This specimen was PBMCs, taken at surgery. The J gene is TRBJ2-1, the V gene TRBV5-1; D is undetermined. This TCR was sampled from a female donor with early-stage non-small cell lung cancer. The CDR3 sequence: CASSLVMGIQFF. The CDR3 nucleotides are TGCGCCAGCAGCTTGGTCATGGGGATTCAGTTCTTC.